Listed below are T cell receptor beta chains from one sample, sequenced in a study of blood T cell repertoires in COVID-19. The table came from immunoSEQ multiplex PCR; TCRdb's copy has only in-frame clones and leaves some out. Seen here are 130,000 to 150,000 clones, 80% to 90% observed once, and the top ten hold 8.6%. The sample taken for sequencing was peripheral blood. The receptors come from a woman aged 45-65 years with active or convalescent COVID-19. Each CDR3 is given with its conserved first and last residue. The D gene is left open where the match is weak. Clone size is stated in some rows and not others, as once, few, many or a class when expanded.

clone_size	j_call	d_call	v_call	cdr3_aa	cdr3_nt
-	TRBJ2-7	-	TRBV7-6	CASSLGPGLSYEQYF	TGTGCCAGCAGCTTAGGGCCAGGGCTAAGTTACGAGCAGTACTTC
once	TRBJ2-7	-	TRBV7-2	CASSLGRQKAYEQYF	TGTGCCAGCAGTCTTGGCCGACAGAAAGCCTACGAGCAGTACTTC
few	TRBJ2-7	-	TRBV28	CASSLGTGMRSYEQYF	TGTGCCAGCAGTTTGGGAACAGGGATGCGATCCTACGAGCAGTACTTC
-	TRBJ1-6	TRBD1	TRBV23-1	CATWTGGFYSPLHF	TGCGCCACCTGGACAGGGGGCTTTTATTCACCCCTCCACTTT
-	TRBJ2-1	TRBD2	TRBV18	CASSPRGTSVSYNEQFF	TGTGCCAGCTCACCACGGGGAACTAGCGTTTCCTACAATGAGCAGTTCTTC
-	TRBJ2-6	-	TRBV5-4	CASSENAGANVLTF	TGTGCCAGCTCTGAGAATGCTGGGGCCAACGTCCTGACTTTC
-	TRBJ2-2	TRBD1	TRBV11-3	CASSPTGGAWRESNTGELFF	TGTGCCAGCAGCCCCACAGGGGGCGCCTGGCGGGAATCGAACACCGGGGAGCTGTTTTTT
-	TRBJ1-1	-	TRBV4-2	CASSQEDFPNTEAFF	TGTGCCAGCAGCCAAGAGGACTTCCCCAACACTGAAGCTTTCTTT
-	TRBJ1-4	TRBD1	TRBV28	CASSSPTGGEEKLFF	TGTGCCAGCAGTTCCCCGACAGGGGGCGAGGAAAAACTGTTTTTT
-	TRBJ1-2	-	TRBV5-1	CASSLTASYGYTF	TGCGCCAGCAGCTTAACAGCCTCCTATGGCTACACCTTC
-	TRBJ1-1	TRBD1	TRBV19	CASSPRQGNTEAFF	TGTGCCAGTAGTCCCCGACAGGGGAACACTGAAGCTTTCTTT
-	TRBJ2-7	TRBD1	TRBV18	CASSPPLGTGSYEQYF	TGTGCCAGCTCACCACCCCTGGGGACAGGGTCCTACGAGCAGTACTTC
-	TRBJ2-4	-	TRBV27	CASSLWTDYTAKNIQYF	TGTGCCAGCAGTTTGTGGACCGACTACACAGCCAAAAACATTCAGTACTTC
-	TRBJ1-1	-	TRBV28	CASSPPQGMNTEAFF	TGTGCCAGCAGCCCCCCCCAGGGTATGAACACTGAAGCTTTCTTT
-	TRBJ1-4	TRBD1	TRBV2	CASSESQGQDRANEKLFF	TGTGCTAGCAGTGAATCCCAGGGACAGGATAGAGCTAATGAAAAACTGTTTTTT
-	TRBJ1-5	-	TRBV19	CASSIDRAGQPQHF	TGTGCCAGTAGTATAGACAGGGCCGGTCAGCCCCAGCATTTT
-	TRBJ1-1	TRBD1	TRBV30	CAWSVQGAITEAFF	TGTGCCTGGAGTGTACAGGGGGCGATTACTGAAGCTTTCTTT
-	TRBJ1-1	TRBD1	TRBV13	CASSLGYRGNTEAFF	TGTGCCAGCAGCTTAGGGTACAGGGGGAACACTGAAGCTTTCTTT
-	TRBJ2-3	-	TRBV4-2	CASSQASGQSTDTQYF	TGTGCCAGCAGCCAAGCTAGCGGACAGAGCACAGATACGCAGTATTTT
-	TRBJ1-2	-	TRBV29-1	CSVRGINYGYTF	TGCAGCGTTCGGGGTATTAACTATGGCTACACCTTC
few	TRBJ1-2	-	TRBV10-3	CAISSGIYGYTF	TGTGCCATCAGTTCCGGGATCTATGGCTACACCTTC
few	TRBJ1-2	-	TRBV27	CASSFRTGGYGYTF	TGTGCCAGCAGTTTCAGGACCGGGGGCTATGGCTACACCTTC
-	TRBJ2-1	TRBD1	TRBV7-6	CASSLSPQGLYNEQFF	TGTGCCAGCAGCTTATCGCCACAGGGGCTTTACAATGAGCAGTTCTTC
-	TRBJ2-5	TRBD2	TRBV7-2	CASSFAAGQETQYF	TGTGCCAGCAGCTTCGCAGCGGGGCAAGAGACCCAGTACTTC
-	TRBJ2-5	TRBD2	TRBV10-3	CAISGLAPETQYF	TGTGCCATCAGTGGACTAGCGCCGGAGACCCAGTACTTC
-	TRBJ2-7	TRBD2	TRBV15	CATSRWTSGSSYEQYF	TGTGCCACCAGCAGATGGACTAGCGGGAGCTCCTACGAGCAGTACTTC
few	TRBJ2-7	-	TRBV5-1	CASSLDEQYF	TGCGCCAGTTCCCTTGACGAGCAGTACTTC
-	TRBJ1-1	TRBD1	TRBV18	CASSPDRGAEAFF	TGTGCCAGCTCACCGGACAGGGGGGCTGAAGCTTTCTTT
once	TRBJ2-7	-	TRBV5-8	CASRSGLAVDEQYF	TGTGCCAGCAGGAGCGGGCTAGCAGTTGACGAGCAGTACTTC
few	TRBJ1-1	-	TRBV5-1	CASSLGSGAEAFF	TGCGCCAGCAGCTTGGGAAGCGGGGCTGAAGCTTTCTTT